These 24 T cell receptor beta chains share one sample of origin, sequenced in a study of tumor and adjacent non-tumor tissue in lung cancer. RNA was extracted from bulk tissue without any cell sorting. More than 3 cm separated this lung sample from the edge of the tumor. A modified ARM-PCR protocol with three rounds of nested PCR amplified TCRbeta. TCRdb reprocessed the multiplex PCR reads via MiXCR and lists one record per CDR3 protein. The top ten hold around a fifth of the sample, which has 100,000 or so distinct CDR3 sequences, 65% seen once. The material sequenced was distant non-tumor lung tissue. The receptors originated from a man under 40 with non-small cell lung cancer.

This sequence joins TRBV20-1 and TRBJ2-3; no firm D call. The germline CDR1 and CDR2 sequences are DFQATT and SNEGSKA (reference sequence). The CDR3 sequence is 14 residues long. V was clipped by 3 bases and J by 10 bases, with 20 bases between them. CDR3 in DNA: TGCAGTGCTAGTCTAATCACGATTCCCGAATCGCAGTATTTT. Translation gives CSASLITIPESQYF.

V is TRBV20-1 and J is TRBJ2-1, with 8 nucleotides matching TRBD2. Germline V gene sequence: CDR1 DFQATT, CDR2 SNEGSKA (reference sequence). The CDR3 consists of 12 residues. In DNA form, the CDR3 reads TGCTGTCTTAGCGGGAACGACAATGAGCAGTTCTTC. This encodes CCLSGNDNEQFF.

With respect to this clonotype: With a much larger clone just one base away, this may be a read error. V and J are TRBV12-3 or TRBV12-4 and TRBJ2-1; tentatively, D is TRBD1 (6 bases). The CDR3 totals 14 residues. CDR3 region: CASSWGLSYIEQFF. The CDR3 nucleotides are TGTGCCAGCAGTTGGGGGCTCTCCTACATTGAGCAGTTCTTC.

This clonotype was counted at least ten times. The chain has TRBV29-1 and TRBJ1-2, with TRBD1 matching 8 bases. CDR1 and CDR2 from the germline V gene are SQVTM and ANQGSEA. The CDR3 is made up of 14 amino acids. V lost 3 bases, J lost 8 bases, and 11 bases stayed unmatched. CDR3 sequence reads: CSVEGDRGGEGYTF. The CDR3 nucleotides read TGCAGCGTTGAGGGAGACAGGGGCGGTGAAGGCTACACCTTC.

Points on this clonotype: Possible read error: a much larger clone is one base away. This rearrangement joins TRBV6-5 to TRBJ1-4; tentative D call: TRBD1 (5 bases). The ends were cut back, 7 bases at V and 0 bases at J, with 12 bases in the middle. Looked up from germline, CDR1 is MNHEY and CDR2 is SVGAGI. There are 15 residues in the CDR3. The CDR3 sequence is CASNLTASTNEKLFF. CDR3 coding DNA: TGTGCCAGCAACTTGACAGCCTCAACTAATGAAAAACTGTTTTTT.

The J gene is TRBJ1-5, the V gene TRBV5-4, with D uncertain. Matching the DNA end better, TRBJ2-3 makes the J call doubtful. This CDR3 spans 14 amino acids. Germline loops: CDR1 SGHNT, CDR2 YYREEE (reference sequence). The CDR3 region has the DNA TGTGCCAGCAGCTTAGGACGCCGAAATCAGCCCCAGTATTTT. This encodes CASSLGRRNQPQYF.

Concerning this clonotype: At one end, the junction sequence differs from germline, possibly due to a read error. The CDR3 sequence is CTSSLVGGTEAFF. In DNA, the CDR3 is TGCACCAGTAGCTTGGTTGGGGGCACTGAAGCTTTCTTT. The V call is TRBV5-1, the J call TRBJ1-1, with TRBD1 as a possible D gene (5 bases). Germline V lookup: CDR1 SGHRS, CDR2 YFSETQ. The CDR3 is 13 amino acids. The whole variable domain, filled in from reference TRBV5-1 and TRBJ1-1, reads KAGVTQTPRYLIKTRGQQVTLSCSPISGHRSVSWYQQTPGQGLQFLFEYFSETQRNKGNFPGRFSGRQFSNSRSEMNVSTLELGDSALYLCTSSLVGGTEAFFGQGTRLTVV.

With respect to this clonotype: Its ends do not fully match the called genes, so a read error is possible. V gene TRBV29-1 combines with J gene TRBJ2-7, with 10 positions matching TRBD1. Per germline, CDR1 SQVTM and CDR2 ANQGSEA. This CDR3 has 12 amino acids. The CDR3 DNA is TGCTGCGTTGGGACAGGGGCCTACGACCAGTACTTC. Protein: CCVGTGAYDQYF.

In the case of this clonotype: Germline and junction disagree at one end, which may indicate a read error. V gene TRBV5-1 combines with J gene TRBJ2-3, with 11 positions matching TRBD1. CDR3 length: 16 residues. Germline lookup yields CDR1 SGHRS and CDR2 YFSETQ. CDR3 coding DNA: TGCACCAGCAGCTTGGGACAGGGGGGTTTGCCAGATACGCAGTATTTT. This codes for CTSSLGQGGLPDTQYF.

This clonotype was counted ten times or more. The chain couples TRBV29-1 to TRBJ1-4; 7 bases map to TRBD1. Unmatched junction bases numbered 2, after V lost 2 bases and J lost 5 bases. There are 13 residues in the CDR3. CDR1 is SQVTM, CDR2 ANQGSEA, per germline. This chain's CDR3 is CSVETGANEKLFF. Here the CDR3 DNA reads TGCAGCGTTGAAACAGGGGCGAATGAAAAACTGTTTTTT.

Concerning this clonotype itself: A much larger clone sits a single nucleotide away, making a read error possible. No conserved phenylalanine or tryptophan is present at the end of the CDR3, so a read error is the likely explanation. The V and J genes are TRBV20-1 and TRBJ2-2; a weak D match, TRBD2 (6 bases). This CDR3 is 13 amino acids long. Germline CDR1 DFQATT, CDR2 SNEGSKA (reference sequence). The V end was cut by 6 bases, the J end by 3 bases, with 11 bases between. This CDR3 reads CSAPTRHTGELFC. CDR3 sequence (DNA): TGCAGTGCCCCGACTAGGCACACCGGGGAGCTGTTTTGT.

The sample holds many counts of this clonotype. This rearrangement joins TRBV5-6 to TRBJ2-3; 8 bases are shared with TRBD2. The V segment lost 4 bases and the J segment 3 bases; nucleotides outside the gene matches: 10. Looked up from germline, CDR1 is SGHDT and CDR2 is YYEEEE. The CDR3 is made up of 16 amino acids. CDR3 sequence reads: CASSPGGGVLTDTQYF. The CDR3 DNA reads as TGTGCCAGCAGCCCCGGGGGGGGAGTTCTGACAGATACGCAGTATTTT. The entire variable domain, with the rest obtained from reference TRBV5-6 and TRBJ2-3, is as follows: DAGVTQSPTHLIKTRGQQVTLRCSPKSGHDTVSWYQQALGQGPQFIFQYYEEEERQRGNFPDRFSGHQFPNYSSELNVNALLLGDSALYLCASSPGGGVLTDTQYFGPGTRLTVL.

About this clonotype: The CDR3 end shows no conserved phenylalanine or tryptophan, and so a read error is likely. V is TRBV20-1 and J is TRBJ2-7, with 7 positions matching TRBD1. The CDR3 is made up of 13 amino acids. Germline V gene sequence: CDR1 DFQATT, CDR2 SNEGSKA (reference sequence). The CDR3 sequence: CNARGGGAGEQYL. CDR3 sequence (DNA): TGCAATGCTAGAGGGGGCGGTGCTGGCGAGCAGTACTTA.

This chain links TRBV11-2 with TRBJ1-2; D unresolved. Between the trimmed V and J ends, which lost 0 bases and 5 bases, there was a span of 10 bases. This CDR3 is 14 amino acids long. Germline V gene sequence: CDR1 SGHAT, CDR2 FQNNGV. CDR3 sequence reads: CASSLDGREYGYTF. As DNA, the CDR3 is TGTGCCAGCAGCTTAGATGGAAGAGAATATGGCTACACCTTC.

This clonotype was seen only a few times. Given a much more abundant clone one base away, this may be a read error. The J gene is TRBJ2-1, the V gene TRBV6-2 or TRBV6-3; 7 nucleotides line up with TRBD1. This CDR3 is 15 amino acids long. Looked up from germline, CDR1 is MNHEY and CDR2 is SVGEGT. CDR3 protein: CASSSTGASYNGQFF. The DNA for the CDR3 is TGTGCCAGCAGTTCAACAGGGGCTTCTTACAATGGGCAGTTCTTC.

As regards this clonotype: Relative to the germline gene, one junction end is altered; a read error may explain this. This chain connects TRBV11-1 to TRBJ2-2, with D perhaps TRBD1 or TRBD2 (5 bases each). In germline, CDR1 is SGHAT, CDR2 FQDESV (reference sequence). CDR3 size: 16 residues. CDR3 coding DNA: TGTGCCAGCAGCCCGCCGGGGCGCCTGAACACCGGGCAGCTGTTTTTT. It specifies CASSPPGRLNTGQLFF.

Remarks on this clonotype: One end of the junction is discordant with germline, which a read error may explain. V is TRBV20-1 and J is TRBJ1-5; D is uncertain. The CDR3 has 15 amino acids. From germline, CDR1 is DFQATT and CDR2 SNEGSKA (reference sequence). The DNA of the CDR3 is TGCAGTACTAGAGATCTGAGGGATAGCAATCAGCCCCAGCATTTT. This codes for CSTRDLRDSNQPQHF.

Concerning this clonotype itself: One end of the junction fails to match germline, which may point to a read error. The CDR3 sequence: CVSSFGASGGPGANVLTF. CDR3 coding DNA: TGTGTCAGCAGTTTTGGGGCTAGCGGGGGACCTGGGGCCAACGTCCTGACTTTC. This chain joins TRBV12-3 or TRBV12-4 and TRBJ2-6; 10 bases agree with TRBD2. The CDR3 consists of 18 residues.

In regard to this clonotype: The CDR3 does not close with the conserved phenylalanine or tryptophan, likely indicating a read error. The V and J genes are TRBV11-2 and TRBJ2-1, with 11 bases lining up with TRBD2. The CDR3 is 16 residues long. V was pared by 5 bases and J by 13 bases, with 16 bases of the junction left unmatched. CDR1 is SGHAT and CDR2 is FQNNGV in the germline V gene. The CDR3 reads CASSQGLAGGYSDQFL. The CDR3 nucleotides are TGTGCCAGCAGCCAGGGGCTAGCGGGAGGATACAGTGACCAGTTCCTC.

This rearrangement joins TRBV12-3 or TRBV12-4 to TRBJ2-7, with 11 bases matching TRBD1. Trimming removed 6 bases from V and 9 bases from J; junction bases left unmatched: 10. This CDR3 has 14 residues. The CDR3 sequence: CASRGQGARHVQYF. In DNA form, the CDR3 reads TGTGCCAGCAGAGGACAGGGGGCGCGGCACGTGCAGTACTTC.

The rearrangement uses TRBV29-1 and TRBJ1-6, with D hard to call. The CDR3 is 12 residues long. In germline, CDR1 is SQVTM, CDR2 ANQGSEA. V was trimmed by 8 bases and J by 11 bases, leaving 16 bases between them. The DNA of the CDR3 is TGCAGCATTGTGTCACCAAATCCACCCCTCCACTTT. Translated: CSIVSPNPPLHF.

The DNA for the CDR3 is TGCAGTGCGGTTCTAGAGACCCAGTACTTC. Protein product: CSAVLETQYF. The chain has TRBV20-1 and TRBJ2-5; D remains unclear. The germline V and J ends were trimmed by 6 bases and 4 bases, with 6 bases remaining between them. The germline V gene encodes CDR1 DFQATT and CDR2 SNEGSKA (reference sequence). The CDR3 has 10 amino acids.

The chain links TRBV20-1 to TRBJ2-5; D gene ambiguous. CDR1 and CDR2 (germline): DFQATT, SNEGSKA (reference sequence). The CDR3 spans 14 residues. The CDR3: CGVSIGRLLKTQYF. The CDR3, as DNA: TGCGGTGTTTCAATCGGTCGTCTCCTAAAGACCCAGTACTTC.

The rearrangement links TRBV20-1 to TRBJ1-3; D remains ambiguous. Per germline, CDR1 DFQATT and CDR2 SNEGSKA (reference sequence). Trimming shortened V by 4 bases and J by 11 bases, and 18 bases separated the two germline ends. CDR3 size: 13 residues. The CDR3 reads CSAKQQSGDSIYF. In DNA, the CDR3 is TGCAGTGCTAAGCAACAGTCTGGAGATTCCATATATTTT.